The sequence of this TCR beta chain was determined in a study of CD8+ T cells in alopecia areata. On the study more broadly: Treated patients were given 5 to 10 mg oral tofacitinib twice daily. Study-wide results and caveats: There were also resident alphabeta T cells of normal skin sequenced in scalp samples.

This CDR3 has 15 amino acids. Germline assignment: CDR1 MNHEY and CDR2 SVGAGI. V shed 6 bases, J shed 2 bases, and the junction held 8 bases outside the gene matches. cDNA serving as the sequencing template came from extracted, reverse transcribed RNA. The method was immunoSEQ multiplex PCR; TCRdb's version includes in-frame clones alone and lacks a portion of them. The sample shows fewer than 250,000 clones, about 40% of them seen only once. Treatment noted: oral pan-JAK inhibitor, 5-10 mg twice daily. On this clone itself: What it recognizes is unknown.

Material: CD4+ T cells sorted from blood, obtained around week 37, from a patient treated with tofacitinib. The receptor comes from a human donor with alopecia areata. This sequence joins TRBV6-5 and TRBJ1-1; 8 bases line up with TRBD1. CDR3 sequence (DNA): TGTGCCAGCAGAACCGGCCCAGGGGGCAACACTGAAGCTTTCTTT. It specifies CASRTGPGGNTEAFF.